A single sample gave rise to the 24 T cell receptor beta chains below, sequenced in a study of metastatic and nonmetastatic thyroid tumors. TCRdb reanalyzed the PCR reads with MiXCR. The data hold about 8,600 clones, with about a quarter observed a single time. Each patient went into thyroid surgery without having received any treatment. Material: adjacent normal tissue. These receptors were collected from a female donor with papillary thyroid cancer or a benign thyroid nodule (not recorded which). Some clones in this sample may be carry-over from other donors' samples.

This clone has a handful of counts. This chain joins TRBV9 and TRBJ1-3; no definite D call. Trimming pared 5 bases from V and 1 base from J, leaving 4 bases between. The CDR3 sequence is 12 residues long. CDR1 and CDR2 from the germline V gene are SGDLS and YYNGEE. CDR3 sequence: CASSRSGNTIYF. The CDR3 nucleotides are TGTGCCAGCAGTAGGTCTGGAAACACCATATATTTT.

The chain combines TRBV7-2 with TRBJ2-7; possibly TRBD2 for D (6 bases). The CDR3 has 14 residues. V lost 5 bases and J 2 bases, leaving 13 bases between the germline ends. CDR1 SGHTA and CDR2 FQGNSA come from the germline V gene. CDR3 bases: TGTGCCAGCAGCCCGAGCGGGTCCCCCTACGAGCAGTACTTC. Translating gives CASSPSGSPYEQYF.

This chain links TRBV20-1 with TRBJ2-7; TRBD1 matches 8 bases. The junction had 14 bases not matched to a gene; V was cut back by 6 bases and J by 4 bases. The CDR3 runs to 15 residues. Germline V lookup: CDR1 DFQATT, CDR2 SNEGSKA (reference sequence). The DNA of the CDR3 is TGCAGTGCAATCCGCCGCGACAGGGGAAGATACGAGCAGTACTTC. This gives the protein CSAIRRDRGRYEQYF.

This clone was recorded a few times. The chain is built from TRBV6-1 and TRBJ2-7; TRBD2 is a possible D gene (5 bases). This CDR3 region has 13 residues. V lost 5 bases and J 2 bases, leaving 10 bases between the germline ends. Germline assignment: CDR1 MNHNS and CDR2 SASEGT. As DNA, the CDR3 is TGTGCCAGCAGTCTCGGACTGACCTACGAGCAGTACTTC. This translates into CASSLGLTYEQYF.

This clone is termed medium-sized (0.01 to 0.1%). The CDR3: CSAKDREVYNEQFF. CDR3 in DNA: TGCAGTGCTAAGGACAGGGAGGTCTACAATGAGCAGTTCTTC. This chain connects TRBV20-1 to TRBJ2-1; 8 bases align to TRBD1. The CDR3 is made up of 14 amino acids. From germline, CDR1 is DFQATT and CDR2 SNEGSKA (reference sequence). V was clipped by 4 bases and J by 3 bases; unmatched bases: 5.

In this sample, this clone is medium-sized. V and J are TRBV19 and TRBJ1-1; D might be TRBD1 (6 bases). This CDR3 comprises 15 residues. CDR1 LNHDA and CDR2 SQIVND come from the germline V gene (reference sequence). Trimming pared 3 bases from V and 5 bases from J, leaving 16 bases between. The CDR3: CASSMGAGRVTEAFF. CDR3 DNA sequence: TGTGCCAGTAGTATGGGGGCTGGCAGGGTAACTGAAGCTTTCTTT.

This clone was counted many times. This chain joins TRBV4-2 and TRBJ2-7; unclear D gene. CDR1 and CDR2 from the germline V gene are LGHNA and YNFKEQ. V shed 0 bases and J shed 6 bases, with 18 bases lying between them. The CDR3 has 16 amino acids. CDR3 sequence reads: CASSQDMGHRASEQYF. CDR3 nucleotide sequence: TGTGCCAGCAGCCAAGATATGGGCCACAGAGCCTCCGAGCAGTACTTC.

This clone was counted at least ten times. The rearrangement uses TRBV27 and TRBJ2-1; the match to TRBD2 covers 12 bases. This CDR3 comprises 16 residues. The germline gives CDR1 MNHEY, CDR2 SMNVEV (reference sequence). The trim removed 7 bases at V and 4 bases at J, leaving 8 bases unmatched. This CDR3 is CASKTSGTSGYNEQFF. The DNA of the CDR3 is TGTGCCAGCAAGACCTCCGGGACTAGCGGGTACAATGAGCAGTTCTTC.

This chain links TRBV6-1 with TRBJ2-1; TRBD1 agrees at 11 bases. The CDR3 has 14 amino acids. V trimming: 6 bases; J trimming: 5 bases; junction bases outside the gene matches: 3. Germline CDR1 and CDR2: MNHNS and SASEGT. The CDR3, as DNA: TGTGCCAGCAGAGGACAGGGGGCGAACAATGAGCAGTTCTTC. Amino acids: CASRGQGANNEQFF.

The V gene is TRBV27, the J gene TRBJ2-1; 9 nucleotides agree with TRBD2. The V segment lost 7 bases and the J segment 6 bases; nucleotides outside the gene matches: 7. This CDR3 is 14 amino acids long. Germline V CDR1 and CDR2: MNHEY, SMNVEV (reference sequence). This CDR3 reads CASTVSGRFNEQFF. The CDR3 DNA reads TGTGCCAGCACCGTTAGCGGGAGATTCAATGAGCAGTTCTTC.

The genes are TRBV11-2 and TRBJ1-1; 7 nucleotides line up with TRBD1. With 6 bases clipped from V and 3 bases from J, the junction kept 7 bases outside the gene matches. CDR3 length: 14 amino acids. CDR1 is SGHAT, CDR2 FQNNGV, per germline. The CDR3 loop reads CASRSGGGYTEAFF. The DNA of the CDR3 is TGTGCCAGCAGGTCAGGGGGAGGTTACACTGAAGCTTTCTTT.

This clone is labeled medium-sized. The V call is TRBV6-4, the J call TRBJ2-1; D is perhaps TRBD2 (6 bases). Germline CDR1 is MRHNA and CDR2 is SNTAGT. The CDR3 extends over 13 amino acids. The ends were cut back, 2 bases at V and 4 bases at J, with 6 bases in the middle. As DNA, the CDR3 is TGTGCCAGCAGTGACCGGGAGTACAATGAGCAGTTCTTC. This gives the protein CASSDREYNEQFF.

This clone has at least ten counts. This rearrangement joins TRBV7-9 to TRBJ1-5, with D possibly matching TRBD1 (5 bases). From germline, CDR1 is SEHNR and CDR2 FQNEAQ (reference sequence). The CDR3 has 15 amino acids. V lost 5 bases and J 0 bases, leaving 11 bases between the germline ends. The CDR3 here is CASSGGGNSNQPQHF. As DNA, the CDR3 is TGTGCCAGCAGCGGGGGGGGGAATAGCAATCAGCCCCAGCATTTT.

This clone was counted a few times. The chain joins TRBV29-1 to TRBJ2-7; 9 nucleotides agree with TRBD1. The CDR3 runs 13 residues. Germline-derived CDR1 and CDR2 are SQVTM and ANQGSEA. V lost 6 bases to trimming and J lost 2 bases; unmatched junction nucleotides: 5. The CDR3 DNA is TGCAGCGTACCGGGACAGGGAGCCTACGAGCAGTACTTC. It encodes CSVPGQGAYEQYF.

This chain joins TRBV18 and TRBJ1-2, with D hard to call. The CDR3 covers 13 residues. Germline lookup yields CDR1 KGHSH and CDR2 LQKENI. Trimming stripped 3 bases from V and 8 bases from J, with 13 bases between. CDR3 nucleotides: TGTGCCAGCTCACCGCCGGGAAGGTACGGCTACACCTTC. It translates to CASSPPGRYGYTF.

V is TRBV27 and J is TRBJ1-2, with 10 bases identical to TRBD1. V lost 3 bases, J lost 8 bases, and 6 bases stayed unmatched. Germline V gene lookup returns CDR1 MNHEY and CDR2 SMNVEV (reference sequence). CDR3 size: 14 residues. Here the CDR3 reads CASSFAGTGVGYTF. CDR3 nucleotide sequence: TGTGCCAGCAGTTTTGCCGGGACAGGGGTCGGCTACACCTTC.

There are a few counts of this clone. The gene calls are TRBV6-6 and TRBJ2-6, with a possible D match to TRBD2 (6 bases). The V gene's germline CDR1 is MNHNY and CDR2 SVGAGI (reference sequence). CDR3 length equals 18 residues. The germline V and J ends were trimmed by 2 bases and 0 bases, with 14 bases remaining between them. The CDR3, as DNA: TGTGCCAGCAGTTACCGGGGGACGGGGGTCTCTGGGGCCAACGTCCTGACTTTC. This sequence encodes CASSYRGTGVSGANVLTF.

By sample share, this clone is medium-sized. CDR3 sequence (DNA): TGTGCCAGCAGCCCAGGACAGGGGTCATACGAGCAGTACTTC. Its protein is CASSPGQGSYEQYF. V is TRBV28 and J is TRBJ2-7; the match to TRBD1 covers 9 bases. CDR3 length equals 14 residues. The J segment lost 4 bases and the V segment lost 6 bases, leaving 7 bases of the junction unmatched. Germline V gene lookup returns CDR1 MDHEN and CDR2 SYDVKM. Variable domain in full (rest from reference TRBV28 and TRBJ2-7): DVKVTQSSRYLVKRTGEKVFLECVQDMDHENMFWYRQDPGLGLRLIYFSYDVKMKEKGDIPEGYSVSREKKERFSLILESASTNQTSMYLCASSPGQGSYEQYFGPGTRLTVT.

As for this clone: Since the CDR3 does not end with the conserved phenylalanine or tryptophan, this likely comes from a read error. The chain combines TRBV5-1 with TRBJ2-7; D may correspond to TRBD1 or TRBD2 (5 bases each). Germline assignment: CDR1 SGHRS and CDR2 YFSETQ. This CDR3 region has 15 residues. CDR3: CASSLATGKGHEQYL. The CDR3, as DNA: TGCGCTAGCAGCTTGGCTACGGGAAAGGGACACGAGCAGTACCTC.

This clone was seen ten or more times. The chain recombines TRBV5-6 with TRBJ1-5; 8 nucleotides line up with TRBD1. CDR1 and CDR2 (germline): SGHDT, YYEEEE. V shed 4 bases and J 9 bases; nucleotides not matched to a gene: 6. The CDR3 is made up of 13 amino acids. CDR3 amino acids: CASSPGQVGPQHF. For the CDR3, the DNA is TGTGCCAGCAGCCCGGGACAGGTGGGGCCCCAGCATTTT. The full variable domain, rest sourced from reference TRBV5-6 and TRBJ1-5, is DAGVTQSPTHLIKTRGQQVTLRCSPKSGHDTVSWYQQALGQGPQFIFQYYEEEERQRGNFPDRFSGHQFPNYSSELNVNALLLGDSALYLCASSPGQVGPQHFGDGTRLSIL.

By its share, this clone is medium-sized. One end of the junction fails to match germline, which may point to a read error. The rearrangement uses TRBV6-5 and TRBJ2-5; a weak D match, TRBD2 (6 bases). This CDR3 has 13 residues. Germline CDR1 is MNHEY and CDR2 is SVGAGI. The CDR3 reads CASSYREQEIQYF. The CDR3 coding sequence is TGTGCCAGCAGTTACCGGGAGCAAGAGATCCAGTACTTC.

This clone ranks as medium-sized (0.01 to 0.1%). V gene TRBV28 combines with J gene TRBJ1-2; 7 bases are shared with TRBD1. Germline V CDR1 and CDR2: MDHEN, SYDVKM. The CDR3 is 13 residues long. Trimming at V came to 4 bases and at J to 4 bases, leaving 3 bases not matched to a gene. CDR3 coding DNA: TGTGCCAGCAGTTCTCGGGACAGCTATGGCTACACCTTC. This translates into CASSSRDSYGYTF.

The CDR3 nucleotides read TGTGCCAGCAGCCTCAGGGTCCCGAACACCGGGGAGCTGTTTTTT. It specifies CASSLRVPNTGELFF. The chain recombines TRBV6-1 with TRBJ2-2, with D maybe TRBD1 (5 bases). V shed 6 bases and J shed 0 bases, with 11 bases lying between them. There are 15 residues in the CDR3. Germline V gene lookup returns CDR1 MNHNS and CDR2 SASEGT.

This rearrangement joins TRBV6-5 to TRBJ2-7, with a weak D call TRBD2 (5 bases). CDR1 is MNHEY, CDR2 SVGAGI, per germline. The CDR3 consists of 16 residues. V shed 6 bases and J shed 2 bases, with 20 bases lying between them. As DNA, the CDR3 is TGTGCCAGCAGATATCTAAGCTCGGGAACTACCTACGAGCAGTACTTC. Its translation: CASRYLSSGTTYEQYF.